This T cell receptor beta chain was captured by sequencing in a study of T cell responses to AZD1222 COVID-19 vaccine (dated by TCRdb to about 2021). For context, the study as a whole: AZD1222 recipients with second doses at about 4 weeks or about 12 weeks were pooled, because spike-specific TCR depth and breadth did not differ between schedules. A total of approximately 250 trial participants underwent TCR sequencing, of whom 200 to 220 had received two doses of AZD1222 and around 26 had received two doses of the MenACWY control vaccine. Trial participants were enrolled by age into subgroups of 18-55, 56-69 and 70-plus years, and about 150, 27 and 61 TCR-sequenced participants, respectively, were included in these subgroups. On the study overall, not on this receptor specifically: In the small 56-69-year group, the increase in depth fell short of significance, most likely because of low power. Most participants were white British and females outnumbered males, and the authors suggested that clonal diversity may have been underestimated. The whole spike protein was spanned by vaccine-associated CD4 TCRs, and dominant responses were seen in regions 160-218 and 743-854. Only 5 to 7 AZD1222 recipients were SARS-CoV-2 seropositive at baseline, limiting conclusions about previously exposed vaccinees. After two AZD1222 doses, both the breadth and the depth of spike-specific TCRs were significantly higher than at day 0 and than in MenACWY recipients. Because no samples from the day 14 peak response were available, repertoires could be characterized only after the peak T cell response. Reportedly, close to half of the unique spike-specific TCRs recognized epitopes lying outside the regions that are mutated in the B.1.351 and B.1.1.7 variants.

Concerning this clone: Its recognized antigen is unknown. Base qualities are not at hand, and no much larger clone is one base apart.

The CDR3 regions of human TCRbeta chains were subjected to immunosequencing. Processing in the source paper ran as follows. Repertoire TCRs were checked for matches against a reference library of SARS-CoV-2-specific TCRs that had been generated using the MIRA antigen-specificity platform. Breadth was defined as the fraction of unique TCRs that were SARS-CoV-2-associated, and depth was defined as the fraction of total T cells that were SARS-CoV-2-associated. Using the MIRA data, each spike-specific TCR was mapped to the spike region that the TCR reacts to and placed in a CD4 or CD8 class. Log10-transformed breadth and depth values were compared by one-way ANOVA with Sidak's multiple comparisons tests. Sourced from immuneACCESS, this table was stored by TCRdb with only in-frame sequences that have V and J called. A share of the clones is absent; for the studies checked, an unresolved V gene accounts for under half, and the remainder has no known explanation. D and trimming were read from the DNA, whereas the V and J calls and clone size are those reported in that table. Present in this sample are around 130,000 clones, roughly 92% of which were seen just once. The ten top clones hold roughly 0.87% of the sample.

This specimen's time point label, interpreted: baseline before first vaccination. Vaccinee samples were obtained from the UK trials COV001 and COV002, which included a single-blind randomized controlled phase 2/3 trial of AZD1222 (ChAdOx1 nCoV-19) in healthy adults. Trial participant PBMC samples were collected at day 0 and day 28 after the second dose for TCRbeta chain sequencing. This sample comprised peripheral blood, obtained on day 0 of AZD1222 vaccination. The source is an adult in good health.

The DNA reads TGTGCCAGCAGTTTAAGGACAGGGAAGGATCAGCCCCAGCATTTT. Its protein is CASSLRTGKDQPQHF. Recombination joined TRBV27 with TRBJ1-5; 8 bases in between match TRBD1. The CDR3 starts with the cysteine, ends with the phenylalanine, and has 15 residues. Only the CDR3 part of the read is kept: 45 bases, read in frame from the first base. The V end gives up 2 bases and the J end 5 bases, leaving 5 bases in the junction not matched to a gene. The germline V gene (reference sequence) provides CDR1 MNHEY and CDR2 SMNVEV.